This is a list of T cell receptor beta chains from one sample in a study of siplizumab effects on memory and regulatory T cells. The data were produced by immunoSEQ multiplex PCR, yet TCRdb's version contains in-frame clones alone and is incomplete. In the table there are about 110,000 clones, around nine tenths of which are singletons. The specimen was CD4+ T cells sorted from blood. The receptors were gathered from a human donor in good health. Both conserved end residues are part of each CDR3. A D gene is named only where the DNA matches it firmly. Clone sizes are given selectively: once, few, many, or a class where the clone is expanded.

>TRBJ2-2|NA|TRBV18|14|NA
TGTGCCAGCTCACTCCTATCCTTTACCGGGGAGCTGTTTTTT
CASSLLSFTGELFF
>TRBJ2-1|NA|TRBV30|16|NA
TGTGCCTGGAGTGACCCCACGATTAGCTCCTACAATGAGCAGTTCTTC
CAWSDPTISSYNEQFF
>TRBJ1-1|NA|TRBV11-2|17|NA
TGTGCCAGCAGCACTAGGGGGGCAGGGGCCATGAACACTGAAGCTTTCTTT
CASSTRGAGAMNTEAFF
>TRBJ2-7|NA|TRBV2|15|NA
TGTGCCAGCAGTGAACTTCGGATAGGGGGTGGCGAGCAGTACTTC
CASSELRIGGGEQYF
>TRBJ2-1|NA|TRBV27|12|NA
TGTGCCAGCAGTTTCTCGAGGGGTGAGCAGTTCTTC
CASSFSRGEQFF
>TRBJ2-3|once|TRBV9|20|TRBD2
TGTGCCAGCAGCGTAGATCCCCTAGCGGGGGGTCTGGGTCGCACAGATACGCAGTATTTT
CASSVDPLAGGLGRTDTQYF
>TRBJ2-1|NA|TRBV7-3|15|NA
TGTGCCAGCAGCCCCCAGGCTAGCGAGTACAATGAGCAGTTCTTC
CASSPQASEYNEQFF
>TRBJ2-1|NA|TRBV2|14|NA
TGTGCCAGCAGTGGCGAGAAGTTAGGCAATGAGCAGTTCTTC
CASSGEKLGNEQFF
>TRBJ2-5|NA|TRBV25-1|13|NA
TGTGCCAGCAGGTGGGGCCCAGGAGAGACTCAGTACTTC
CASRWGPGETQYF
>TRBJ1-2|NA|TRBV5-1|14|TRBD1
TGCGCCAGCAGCTTGGACGGGACAGACTATGGCTACACCTTC
CASSLDGTDYGYTF